This passage covers 11 T cell receptor beta chains from one sample sequenced in a study of CD8 T cells in Susac syndrome. After extraction with the RNeasy kit, roughly 0.45 to 1 ug of the RNA was reverse transcribed using random hexamers. TCRdb re-analysed the immunoSEQ multiplex PCR reads in MiXCR, keeping a single row per CDR3 protein. The profile covers over 95,000 distinct CDR3 sequences, with 85% to 95% appearing a single time and approximately 0.11% taken by the ten largest. Input material: CD8+ T cells from PBMCs. The receptors were sampled from a human donor in good health.

The chain joins TRBV4-2 to TRBJ2-7, with no clear D. Trimming left V 0 bases short and J 4 bases short, with 7 bases between. The CDR3 is 13 residues long. Germline CDR1 LGHNA, CDR2 YNFKEQ. CDR3 loop: CASSQDREYEQYF. In DNA form, the CDR3 reads TGTGCCAGCAGCCAAGATCGAGAATACGAGCAGTACTTC.

This chain uses TRBV12-3 or TRBV12-4 with TRBJ2-7; the D gene is possibly TRBD1 (6 bases). This CDR3 has 14 amino acids. V dropped 0 bases and J dropped 5 bases, with 11 bases sitting between them. CDR3 loop: CASSLAGGEDEQYF. The CDR3 DNA reads TGTGCCAGCAGTTTAGCAGGGGGAGAAGACGAGCAGTACTTC.

This clonotype was counted a single time. J is TRBJ2-5 and V is TRBV7-9; D is uncertain. CDR1 is SEHNR and CDR2 is FQNEAQ in the germline V gene (reference sequence). With 4 bases removed from V and 1 base from J, the gap between germline ends came to 10 bases. This CDR3 spans 14 amino acids. CDR3 in DNA: TGTGCCAGCAGCTCTCCAATGAGCCAAGAGACCCAGTACTTC. It translates to CASSSPMSQETQYF.

V is TRBV7-9 and J is TRBJ1-6; D is possibly TRBD1 (5 bases). The germline V and J ends were trimmed by 5 bases and 9 bases, with 20 bases remaining between them. The length of the CDR3 is 16 residues. Germline CDR1 SEHNR, CDR2 FQNEAQ (reference sequence). This CDR3 reads CASSPTGTFLVSPLHF. Here the CDR3 DNA reads TGTGCCAGCAGCCCAACCGGGACGTTCCTAGTTTCACCCCTCCACTTT.

The chain links TRBV5-1 to TRBJ1-1; D gene uncertain. This CDR3 is built from 15 residues. CDR1 is SGHRS, CDR2 YFSETQ, per germline. Trimming left V 4 bases short and J 1 base short, with 14 bases between. The chain's CDR3 is CASSPLWATNTEAFF. CDR3 in DNA: TGCGCCAGCAGCCCTCTTTGGGCGACGAACACTGAAGCTTTCTTT.

The rearrangement joins TRBV4-3 to TRBJ2-7; a possible D gene is TRBD2 (7 bases). Germline V gene sequence: CDR1 LGHNA, CDR2 YSLEER. This CDR3 has 15 amino acids. V was clipped by 1 base and J by 5 bases, with 15 bases between them. CDR3 protein: CASSQGVGGPDEQYF. The CDR3 coding sequence is TGCGCCAGCAGCCAAGGGGTGGGGGGGCCGGACGAGCAGTACTTC.

This clonotype was detected once. This chain joins TRBV29-1 and TRBJ2-1; no definite D call. CDR1 and CDR2 (germline): SQVTM, ANQGSEA. This CDR3 is built from 13 residues. V was pared by 0 bases and J by 12 bases, with 15 bases between. Here the CDR3 reads CSVEDEKRVRQFF. The CDR3 region has the DNA TGCAGCGTTGAAGATGAAAAACGGGTTAGGCAGTTCTTC.

The gene calls are TRBV6-2 or TRBV6-3 and TRBJ1-2; D gene unclear. With 0 bases removed from V and 4 bases from J, the gap between germline ends came to 9 bases. CDR1 is MNHEY and CDR2 is SVGEGT in the germline V gene. The CDR3 extends over 14 amino acids. CDR3 in amino acids: CASSYSHDAYGYTF. CDR3 nucleotides: TGTGCCAGCAGTTACTCGCACGATGCCTATGGCTACACCTTC.

This rearrangement joins TRBV4-3 to TRBJ1-6; TRBD1 is a possible D gene (6 bases). Trimming cost V 0 bases and J 9 bases, with 15 bases left between them. The CDR3 sequence is 16 residues long. Germline loops: CDR1 LGHNA, CDR2 YSLEER. In DNA, the CDR3 is TGCGCCAGCAGCCAAGAGTCCAGGGGCACGGGTTCACCCCTCCACTTT. Its protein is CASSQESRGTGSPLHF.

The chain employs TRBV7-9 and TRBJ2-5; a weak D match, TRBD1 (5 bases). Germline lookup yields CDR1 SEHNR and CDR2 FQNEAQ (reference sequence). CDR3 length equals 15 residues. V dropped 5 bases and J dropped 0 bases, with 13 bases sitting between them. The CDR3 reads CASSPPAGHQETQYF. The CDR3 nucleotides read TGTGCCAGCAGCCCCCCCGCAGGGCACCAAGAGACCCAGTACTTC.

The CDR3 loop reads CSARDRVGRVGPEKLFF. Here the CDR3 DNA reads TGCAGTGCTAGAGATAGGGTGGGGCGGGTAGGGCCCGAAAAACTGTTTTTT. The chain employs TRBV20-1 and TRBJ1-4; possible D gene TRBD1, 5 bases. CDR1 DFQATT and CDR2 SNEGSKA come from the germline V gene (reference sequence). This CDR3 region has 17 residues. V lost 0 bases, J lost 8 bases, and 22 bases lay in between.